This TCR beta chain was recorded in a study of cytomegalovirus exposure and HLA in healthy donors. Points from the study as a whole: First-cohort TCR clusters were later found to tend to co-occur in the roughly 120 validation repertoires.

Measured with immunoSEQ multiplex PCR; TCRdb has only the in-frame clones, and not every one. Of hundreds of thousands of clones listed, 80% to 90% are singletons. Remarks on this clone: Its antigen remains unidentified.

Input material: PBMCs. The clonotype comes from a young woman in good health and CMV-seronegative.

In DNA, the CDR3 is TGCGCCAGCAGCCATGGGGGGACTAGCGGCTACGAGCAGTACTTC. Its protein product is CASSHGGTSGYEQYF. The chain links TRBV4-1 to TRBJ2-7, with 11 bases that match TRBD2. After removal of 3 bases from V and 3 bases from J, the junction contained 4 bases not matched to a gene. This CDR3 spans 15 amino acids. Germline V gene lookup returns CDR1 MGHRA and CDR2 YSYEKL.